The 21 T cell receptor beta chains below all came from one sample that was sequenced in a study of T-cell reconstitution after alpha-beta-depleted transplantation in children. Unique molecular identifiers were incorporated into the prepared TCRbeta library. TCRdb reprocessed the PCR reads via MiXCR and lists one record per CDR3 protein. Of some 150,000 distinct CDR3 sequences detected, about 8.8% appear once; the ten largest clones hold around 18%. This material consisted of PBMCs, mostly from graft donor cells, taken 180 days after TCRalphabeta/CD19-depleted stem cell transplant. The receptors here all came from a female patient aged 2-9 years who had a stem cell transplant for congenital amegakaryocytic thrombocytopenia, so the T cells may come from the graft donor.

The rearrangement joins TRBV12-3 or TRBV12-4 to TRBJ1-1, with no clear D. Trimming removed 3 bases at V and 7 bases at J, with 12 bases between. The CDR3 loop spans 13 amino acids. The CDR3 is CASSLGASVEAFF. In nucleotides, the CDR3 is TGTGCCAGCAGTTTGGGAGCTTCAGTTGAAGCTTTCTTT.

This clonotype has ten or more counts. The rearrangement joins TRBV7-9 to TRBJ2-5; D is uncertain. The CDR3 is 14 residues long. CDR1 and CDR2 from the germline V gene are SEHNR and FQNEAQ (reference sequence). Deletions cut 3 bases from V and 4 bases from J, with 12 bases between. CDR3 amino acids: CASSFSTLGETQYF. CDR3 nucleotide sequence: TGTGCCAGCAGCTTCTCGACTCTGGGAGAGACCCAGTACTTC.

Many counts were recorded for this clonotype. The genes are TRBV7-2 and TRBJ1-5; TRBD1 matches at 7 bases. The CDR3 extends over 15 amino acids. Losses at the gene ends were 5 bases for V and 3 bases for J; bases not matched to a gene: 7. CDR1 and CDR2 from the germline V gene are SGHTA and FQGNSA. This chain's CDR3 is CASSLSGTDNQPQHF. The CDR3 bases are TGTGCCAGCAGCCTTTCAGGGACAGACAATCAGCCCCAGCATTTT.

This clonotype was found many times. The J gene is TRBJ2-2, the V gene TRBV10-3; D may be TRBD1 (5 bases). The V gene's germline CDR1 is ENHRY and CDR2 SYGVKD. The ends were cut back, 6 bases at V and 3 bases at J, with 14 bases in the middle. This CDR3 is built from 15 residues. The CDR3 reads CAISVSQADTGELFF. CDR3 sequence (DNA): TGTGCCATCAGCGTTTCACAGGCCGACACCGGGGAGCTGTTTTTT.

This clonotype came up a few times. The chain employs TRBV3-1 and TRBJ2-1, with 10 bases identical to TRBD2. The germline V gene encodes CDR1 LGHDT and CDR2 YNNKEL (reference sequence). The trim removed 1 base at V and 8 bases at J, leaving 5 bases unmatched. This CDR3 has 15 residues. The CDR3, as DNA: TGTGCCAGCAGCCAAGTTAGCGGGAGGACAGATGAGCAGTTCTTC. Translated, it gives CASSQVSGRTDEQFF.

The rearrangement links TRBV10-3 to TRBJ1-2; 8 bases are a match to TRBD1. Looked up from germline, CDR1 is ENHRY and CDR2 is SYGVKD. This CDR3 has 13 residues. Trimming took 2 bases from V and 7 from J; bases not matched to a gene: 3. CDR3 nucleotides: TGTGCCATCAGTGAGCAGGGGGCGCGTGGCTACACCTTC. As protein: CAISEQGARGYTF.

This clonotype was found a few times. V usage is TRBV4-3 and J usage is TRBJ2-7, with TRBD2 matching over 11 bases. The CDR3 extends over 15 amino acids. Germline V lookup: CDR1 LGHNA, CDR2 YSLEER. Trimming at V came to 4 bases and at J to 0 bases, leaving 2 bases not matched to a gene. The CDR3 sequence is CASSLTSGGSYEQYF. DNA of the CDR3: TGCGCCAGCAGCCTCACTAGCGGGGGCTCCTACGAGCAGTACTTC.

V and J are TRBV6-2 or TRBV6-3 and TRBJ2-7, with D tentatively TRBD1 or TRBD2 (5 bases each). CDR1 is MNHEY, CDR2 SVGEGT, per germline. The CDR3 totals 19 residues. Trimming removed 0 bases from V and 3 bases from J, with 24 bases in between. The DNA for the CDR3 is TGTGCCAGCAGTTACTCGATAACGTCCAGGCGTTATGGGGGCTACGAGCAGTACTTC. Protein product: CASSYSITSRRYGGYEQYF.

The V gene is TRBV14, the J gene TRBJ2-2; D remains unclear. The germline CDR1 and CDR2 sequences are SGHDN and FVKESK. The CDR3 runs to 16 residues. V was pared by 2 bases and J by 2 bases, with 12 bases between. The CDR3 region is CASSQYIGGNTGELFF. The CDR3 bases are TGTGCCAGCAGCCAATATATCGGCGGTAACACCGGGGAGCTGTTTTTT.

The sample holds many counts of this clonotype. The gene calls are TRBV4-1 and TRBJ1-1; a possible D gene is TRBD1 (5 bases). The CDR3 contains 15 residues. Trimming cost V 0 bases and J 1 base, with 9 bases left between them. CDR1 MGHRA and CDR2 YSYEKL come from the germline V gene. This CDR3 is CASSQDPTGNTEAFF. As DNA, the CDR3 is TGCGCCAGCAGCCAAGATCCCACAGGGAACACTGAAGCTTTCTTT.

This clonotype was observed a few times. The chain joins TRBV24-1 to TRBJ2-5; TRBD1 matches at 8 bases. V was clipped by 3 bases and J by 7 bases; unmatched bases: 12. The CDR3 is 16 amino acids. Germline CDR1 reads KGHDR; CDR2 reads SFDVKD. CDR3 sequence: CATSDRSTGASGTQYF. CDR3 nucleotide sequence: TGTGCCACCAGTGATCGATCGACAGGGGCGAGTGGGACCCAGTACTTC.

The sample holds a few counts of this clonotype. The V gene is TRBV12-3 or TRBV12-4, the J gene TRBJ2-7, with 7 bases that match TRBD2. CDR3 length: 14 residues. J gave up 4 bases and V 5 bases, and 8 bases lay outside the gene matches. Here the CDR3 DNA reads TGTGCCAGCAGTCCCAGCGGGAAGATTTACGAGCAGTACTTC. Its translation is CASSPSGKIYEQYF.

In this sample, this clonotype turned up many times. The chain uses TRBV7-3 and TRBJ1-5; 7 positions agree with TRBD1. The CDR3 extends over 17 amino acids. Germline CDR1 SGHTA, CDR2 FQGTGA. The J segment lost 3 bases and the V segment lost 5 bases, leaving 13 bases of the junction unmatched. The CDR3 region is CASSLCRQGHNNQPQHF. The CDR3 nucleotides are TGTGCCAGCAGCCTCTGCAGACAGGGCCATAACAATCAGCCCCAGCATTTT.

This clonotype was seen ten or more times. The V call is TRBV20-1, the J call TRBJ2-1; no reliable D call. CDR3 length: 14 amino acids. Germline-derived CDR1 and CDR2 are DFQATT and SNEGSKA (reference sequence). V was pared by 5 bases and J by 0 bases, with 11 bases between. CDR3 in DNA: TGCAGTGCTCCAACCAAGCCCTCCTACAATGAGCAGTTCTTC. Amino acid sequence: CSAPTKPSYNEQFF.

A word on this clonotype: Sequence at one end of the junction differs from germline and may be a read error. The V gene is TRBV10-3, the J gene TRBJ1-3; D gene uncertain. Germline-derived CDR1 and CDR2 are ENHRY and SYGVKD. The CDR3 has 12 amino acids. CDR3 residues: CAISYSGNAIYF. Here the CDR3 DNA reads TGTGCCATCAGTTACTCTGGAAACGCCATATATTTT.

This clonotype has more than one count but fewer than ten. The chain employs TRBV10-3 and TRBJ1-2; D is undetermined. Per the germline V gene, CDR1 is ENHRY and CDR2 is SYGVKD. V lost 3 bases to trimming and J lost 4 bases, with 15 bases between them. The CDR3 is made up of 15 amino acids. CDR3 bases: TGTGCCATCAGTGATCAAGACAAGGGTTCCTATGGCTACACCTTC. Translation gives CAISDQDKGSYGYTF.

This clonotype was seen a handful of times. The chain employs TRBV6-1 and TRBJ2-7; 7 bases match TRBD2. The CDR3 has 16 residues. Losses at the gene ends were 1 base for V and 5 bases for J; bases not matched to a gene: 11. CDR1 and CDR2 (germline): MNHNS, SASEGT. The CDR3 DNA reads as TGTGCCAGCAGTGAAGACCCTCTCTGGGGGGGGGACGAGCAGTACTTC. Amino acids: CASSEDPLWGGDEQYF.

This clonotype was counted ten times or more. V gene TRBV20-1 combines with J gene TRBJ2-3; possibly TRBD1 or TRBD2 for D (5 bases each). The CDR3 runs to 13 residues. Germline lookup yields CDR1 DFQATT and CDR2 SNEGSKA (reference sequence). With 6 bases removed from V and 0 bases from J, the gap between germline ends came to 10 bases. CDR3 bases: TGCAGTGCCCCACGGGACAGCACAGATACGCAGTATTTT. This translates into CSAPRDSTDTQYF.

This clonotype was detected many times. The chain couples TRBV21-1 to TRBJ2-5; TRBD1, the D gene given by the table, was not confirmed from the DNA. TRBV21-1 has pseudogene status. The CDR3 has 14 residues. The CDR3 nucleotides read TGTGCCAGCAGCCTCCGGGACAGGGAAGAGACCCAGTACTTC. Its protein product is CASSLRDREETQYF.

This clonotype was seen only a few times. CDR3 DNA: TGTGCCAGCACCAAGCGATGGGACAGGGAGTATAATAATGAGCAGTTCTTC. This translates into CASTKRWDREYNNEQFF. The rearrangement joins TRBV6-5 to TRBJ2-1; 9 bases agree with TRBD1. The CDR3 totals 17 residues. Unmatched junction bases numbered 17, after V lost 7 bases and J lost 7 bases. CDR1 and CDR2 (germline): MNHEY, SVGAGI.

This clonotype appeared a few times. V and J are TRBV5-1 and TRBJ2-7; D may be TRBD2 (6 bases). CDR3 size: 14 residues. The germline V gene encodes CDR1 SGHRS and CDR2 YFSETQ. V lost 4 bases and J lost 5, with 16 bases in between. The chain's CDR3 is CASSRDSPVDEQYF. The CDR3 DNA sequence: TGCGCCAGCAGCCGGGACTCCCCCGTCGACGAGCAGTACTTC.